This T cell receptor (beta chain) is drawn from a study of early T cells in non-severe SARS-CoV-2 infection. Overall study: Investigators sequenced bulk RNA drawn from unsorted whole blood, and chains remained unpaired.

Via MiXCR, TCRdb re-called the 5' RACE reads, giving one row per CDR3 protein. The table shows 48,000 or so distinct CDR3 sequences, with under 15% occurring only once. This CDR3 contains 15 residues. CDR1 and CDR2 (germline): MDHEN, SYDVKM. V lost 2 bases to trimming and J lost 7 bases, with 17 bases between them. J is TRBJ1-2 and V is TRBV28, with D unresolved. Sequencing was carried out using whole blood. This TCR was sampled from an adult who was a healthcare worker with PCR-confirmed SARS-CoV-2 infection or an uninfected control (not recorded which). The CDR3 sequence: CASSLTGGKLVGYTF. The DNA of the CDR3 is TGTGCCAGCAGTTTAACGGGAGGAAAGCTTGTTGGCTACACCTTC.